The present TCR beta chain was sequenced within a study of T cell responses to AZD1222 COVID-19 vaccine. Assay used: immunoSEQ multiplex PCR; TCRdb lists only in-frame clones, some missing. Here the sample spans some 99,000 clones, roughly 87% being singletons. Findings and limits, study-wide: Regions left unmutated in variants are reportedly the target of nearly half of spike-specific TCRs.

In the case of this clone: The antigen remains undetermined.

Germline CDR1 reads SGHAT; CDR2 reads FQNNGV. The CDR3 runs 16 residues. V lost 8 bases and J lost 2; bases outside the gene matches: 14. This chain links TRBV11-2 with TRBJ1-2, with 7 bases that match TRBD1. Sequences were derived from peripheral blood, sampled on day 0 of MenACWY control vaccination. The TCR was taken from an adult in good health. The CDR3 loop reads CASRRGGTGANYGYTF. CDR3 sequence (DNA): TGTGCCAGCCGAAGGGGAGGAACAGGGGCCAACTATGGCTACACCTTC. The full variable domain, in which reference TRBV11-2 and TRBJ1-2 provide the parts outside the CDR3, is EAGVAQSPRYKIIEKRQSVAFWCNPISGHATLYWYQQILGQGPKLLIQFQNNGVVDDSQLPKDRFSAERLKGVDSTLKIQPAKLEDSAVYLCASRRGGTGANYGYTFGSGTRLTVV.